What follows are 5 T cell receptor beta chains derived from one specimen sequenced in a study of OX40 agonist ivuxolimab in advanced cancers. Profiled with immunoSEQ multiplex PCR; TCRdb holds only in-frame clones, not every one. The sample contains around 64,000 clones, more than 85% of which appear only once. The sample was CD4+ or CD8+ T cells sorted from blood, taken in a trial of the OX40 agonist ivuxolimab. These receptor sequences come from an adult with an advanced solid tumor such as melanoma, head and neck, liver or kidney cancer.

The rearrangement links TRBV5-1 to TRBJ2-1; D gene uncertain. The CDR3 length is 16 residues. In germline, CDR1 is SGHRS, CDR2 YFSETQ. V was shortened by 4 bases and J by 2 bases, with 16 bases between the two germline ends. CDR3 loop: CASSPRLAPPYNEQFF. In DNA form, the CDR3 reads TGCGCCAGCAGCCCTAGACTGGCCCCGCCCTACAATGAGCAGTTCTTC.

The rearrangement uses TRBV27 and TRBJ1-2, with D possibly matching TRBD1 (5 bases). V was cut by 0 bases and J by 5 bases, with 10 bases left in between. This CDR3 has 14 residues. CDR1 is MNHEY and CDR2 is SMNVEV in the germline V gene (reference sequence). The CDR3 DNA is TGTGCCAGCAGTTTATCCAGGGATCGGTATGGCTACACCTTC. It translates to CASSLSRDRYGYTF.

The chain is built from TRBV9 and TRBJ2-5; tentative D call: TRBD1 (6 bases). The CDR3 spans 15 residues. Trimming removed 0 bases at V and 6 bases at J, with 15 bases between. CDR1 is SGDLS and CDR2 is YYNGEE in the germline V gene. CDR3 sequence (DNA): TGTGCCAGCAGCGTAGGACAGGACCTCCAGAAGACCCAGTACTTC. Amino acid sequence: CASSVGQDLQKTQYF.

The chain has TRBV30 and TRBJ2-2; D could derive from TRBD1 or TRBD2 (5 bases each). The CDR3 contains 14 residues. Trimming shortened V by 0 bases and J by 4 bases, and 9 bases separated the two germline ends. The germline gives CDR1 GTSNPN, CDR2 SVGIG (reference sequence). CDR3 coding DNA: TGTGCCTGGAGTGTACTAGGGGTCACCGGGGAGCTGTTTTTT. This codes for CAWSVLGVTGELFF.

This clone is a singleton in its sample. CDR3 region: CASSPGGVDTEAFF. DNA for the CDR3: TGTGCCAGCAGCCCGGGGGGGGTGGACACTGAAGCTTTCTTT. The chain couples TRBV7-9 to TRBJ1-1; weak D call: TRBD1 (5 bases). With 5 bases removed from V and 3 bases from J, the gap between germline ends came to 13 bases. Germline-derived CDR1 and CDR2 are SEHNR and FQNEAQ (reference sequence). This CDR3 is built from 14 residues.